This entry lists 10 T cell receptor beta chains sequenced from one sample in a study of shared clonotypes between healthy human individuals (TCRdb year 2020). Libraries came from the immunoSEQ multiplex PCR assay. TCRdb holds this immuneACCESS table with in-frame rearrangements only. Some clones are missing; in checked studies, unresolved V genes explain under half, and the rest has no known cause. The table for this sample lists some 380,000 clones; 96% of them were counted only once. Approximately 0.32% of the sample is held by the ten biggest clonotypes. Input material: memory CD8+ T cells sorted from blood. The cell subset or site tag for this specimen amounts to: CD45RO+ cells pooled with CCR7-negative TemRA cells. These receptors were collected from a young man in good health.

The V and J genes are TRBV5-1 and TRBJ2-7, with unresolved D. Trimming took off 1 base at V and 3 bases at J, with 11 bases between the two ends. Germline lookup yields CDR1 SGHRS and CDR2 YFSETQ. This CDR3 region has 14 residues. The CDR3 is CASSLYGPLYEQYF. The CDR3 DNA reads TGCGCCAGCAGCTTGTACGGGCCACTCTACGAGCAGTACTTC.

This clone has just one count. The gene calls are TRBV27 and TRBJ2-7, with 7 bases aligning to TRBD1. The CDR3 length is 16 residues. CDR1 MNHEY and CDR2 SMNVEV come from the germline V gene (reference sequence). The V gene end was trimmed by 1 base and the J gene end by 0 bases; junction bases not matched to a gene: 6. The CDR3 DNA reads as TGTGCCAGCAGTTTATTGCCGACAGGGAGCTCCTACGAGCAGTACTTC. Translating it yields CASSLLPTGSSYEQYF.

The chain carries TRBV4-1 and TRBJ1-2; no reliable D call. This CDR3 spans 14 amino acids. V lost 1 base and J lost 4, with 10 bases in between. The germline V gene has CDR1 MGHRA and CDR2 YSYEKL. CDR3 amino acids: CASSQGGSFYGYTF. The CDR3 DNA follows: TGCGCCAGCAGCCAAGGAGGGAGCTTCTATGGCTACACCTTC.

J is TRBJ2-5 and V is TRBV11-3; D is ambiguous. The CDR3 is 13 residues long. Per the germline V gene, CDR1 is SGHNT and CDR2 is YENEEA. With 1 base removed from V and 5 bases from J, the gap between germline ends came to 8 bases. CDR3 DNA: TGTGCCAGCAGCTTAGTAGTATACGAGACCCAGTACTTC. Translating it yields CASSLVVYETQYF.

This clone has only one observation. V gene TRBV5-5 combines with J gene TRBJ2-5, with 14 bases identical to TRBD2. The J segment lost 0 bases and the V segment lost 7 bases, leaving 5 bases of the junction unmatched. CDR3 length: 16 residues. Germline V gene data show CDR1 as SGHKS and CDR2 as YYEKEE (reference sequence). In DNA form, the CDR3 reads TGTGCCAGCTCCAGGACTAGCGGGAGGTACCAAGAGACCCAGTACTTC. It translates to CASSRTSGRYQETQYF.

V is TRBV19 and J is TRBJ2-1; 8 bases map to TRBD1. Germline trimming cut 5 bases from V and 5 bases from J; bases unmatched to any gene: 5. Germline values: CDR1 LNHDA, CDR2 SQIVND (reference sequence). The CDR3 sequence is 14 residues long. The CDR3 bases are TGTGCCAGTAGTCCCAGGGGGCGGAACAATGAGCAGTTCTTC. Its protein product is CASSPRGRNNEQFF.

The chain employs TRBV7-2 and TRBJ2-1, with D possibly matching TRBD2 (5 bases). The CDR3 spans 16 residues. Trimming took off 1 base at V and 1 base at J, with 11 bases between the two ends. Per the germline V gene, CDR1 is SGHTA and CDR2 is FQGNSA. The CDR3 nucleotides are TGTGCCAGCAGCTTAGGATCTGGCGGGTCCTACAATGAGCAGTTCTTC. It yields the protein CASSLGSGGSYNEQFF. Full variable domain (outside the CDR3, taken from reference TRBV7-2 and TRBJ2-1): GAGVSQSPSNKVTEKGKDVELRCDPISGHTALYWYRQSLGQGLEFLIYFQGNSAPDKSGLPSDRFSAERTGGSVSTLTIQRTQQEDSAVYLCASSLGSGGSYNEQFFGPGTRLTVL.

The chain recombines TRBV5-5 with TRBJ1-1; D is unresolved. This CDR3 spans 11 amino acids. CDR1 is SGHKS and CDR2 is YYEKEE in the germline V gene (reference sequence). Trimming left V 2 bases short and J 4 bases short, with 3 bases between. CDR3 sequence (DNA): TGTGCCAGCAGCTTCAGCACTGAAGCTTTCTTT. Translated, it gives CASSFSTEAFF.

The CDR3 spells CASSFRVGNTGELFF. The CDR3, as DNA: TGTGCCAGCAGCTTCCGGGTCGGGAACACCGGGGAGCTGTTTTTT. J is TRBJ2-2 and V is TRBV11-2; D unclear. CDR1 SGHAT and CDR2 FQNNGV come from the germline V gene. V gave up 3 bases and J gave up 1 base, with 9 bases separating them. The CDR3 has 15 amino acids.

The V gene is TRBV28, the J gene TRBJ1-3, with a weak D call TRBD1 (6 bases). CDR3 length equals 13 residues. The germline V gene has CDR1 MDHEN and CDR2 SYDVKM. Trimming took off 0 bases at V and 8 bases at J, with 8 bases between the two ends. CDR3: CASSLWGAHTIYF. DNA of the CDR3: TGTGCCAGCAGTTTATGGGGGGCACACACCATATATTTT.